The 26 T cell receptor beta chains below were found in one sample sequenced in a study of cytomegalovirus exposure and HLA in healthy donors. The PCR made use of 60 Vbeta and 13 Jbeta primers. TCRdb's copy holds only in-frame clones and misses some; the assay was immunoSEQ multiplex PCR. In the table there are about 190,000 clones, over 60% of which are singletons. Sequenced sample: PBMCs. The receptors stem from a woman aged 40 to 50 in good health and CMV-seronegative.

The chain combines TRBV2 with TRBJ2-7; possibly TRBD2 for D (7 bases). The V end was cut by 5 bases, the J end by 4 bases, with 21 bases between. Germline V CDR1 and CDR2: SNHLY, FYNNEI. This CDR3 has 16 amino acids. For the CDR3, the DNA is TGTGCCAGCAGTCCTACAAGGGGGGGAGGGTCATACGAGCAGTACTTC. Translation gives CASSPTRGGGSYEQYF.

The V call is TRBV7-3, the J call TRBJ2-3; maybe TRBD1 (5 bases). The germline V gene encodes CDR1 SGHTA and CDR2 FQGTGA. The CDR3 is 18 residues long. The V and J ends lost 5 bases and 0 bases respectively, with 21 bases between them. The CDR3 coding sequence is TGTGCCAGCAGCCCCTGGGCCACCAGGGTTCGGAGCACAGATACGCAGTATTTT. Protein product: CASSPWATRVRSTDTQYF.

V is TRBV5-1 and J is TRBJ2-5, with 8 bases identical to TRBD2. Germline V gene sequence: CDR1 SGHRS, CDR2 YFSETQ. V shed 4 bases, J shed 2 bases, and the junction held 4 bases outside the gene matches. The CDR3 spans 14 residues. In nucleotides, the CDR3 is TGCGCCAGCAGCATCACTAGCGGACAAGAGACCCAGTACTTC. Protein sequence: CASSITSGQETQYF.

This sequence joins TRBV7-9 and TRBJ1-1; TRBD1 matches 9 bases. This CDR3 contains 18 residues. Per the germline V gene, CDR1 is SEHNR and CDR2 is FQNEAQ (reference sequence). Trimming cost V 3 bases and J 4 bases; bases outside gene matches: 15. The CDR3 DNA reads TGTGCCAGCAGCTTGCCCCCGGGACAGGGAGGCAAAAGCACTGAAGCTTTCTTT. Translated: CASSLPPGQGGKSTEAFF. Based on the CDR3 plus reference TRBV7-9 and TRBJ1-1, the full variable domain is DTGVSQNPRHKITKRGQNVTFRCDPISEHNRLYWYRQTLGQGPEFLTYFQNEAQLEKSRLLSDRFSAERPKGSFSTLEIQRTEQGDSAMYLCASSLPPGQGGKSTEAFFGQGTRLTVV.

The chain carries TRBV6-5 and TRBJ1-5, with D possibly TRBD1 on 6 matching bases. The V and J ends lost 7 bases and 4 bases respectively, with 14 bases between them. There are 14 residues in the CDR3. CDR1 and CDR2 (germline): MNHEY, SVGAGI. The CDR3 sequence is CASIRGHPNQPQHF. The CDR3 nucleotides read TGTGCCAGCATTAGGGGACATCCTAATCAGCCCCAGCATTTT.

The chain uses TRBV5-1 and TRBJ2-5, with 11 bases fitting TRBD2. Germline V CDR1 and CDR2: SGHRS, YFSETQ. The CDR3 runs to 14 residues. The V segment lost 5 bases and the J segment 3 bases; nucleotides outside the gene matches: 3. CDR3 in amino acids: CASRETSGKETQYF. CDR3 DNA sequence: TGCGCCAGCAGGGAGACTAGCGGGAAAGAGACCCAGTACTTC. The full variable domain, its missing parts supplied by reference TRBV5-1 and TRBJ2-5, is KAGVTQTPRYLIKTRGQQVTLSCSPISGHRSVSWYQQTPGQGLQFLFEYFSETQRNKGNFPGRFSGRQFSNSRSEMNVSTLELGDSALYLCASRETSGKETQYFGPGTRLLVL.

The V gene is TRBV13, the J gene TRBJ2-7; TRBD2 is a possible D gene (5 bases). V was pared by 5 bases and J by 6 bases, with 11 bases between. The V gene's germline CDR1 is PRHDT and CDR2 FYEKMQ (reference sequence). The CDR3 has 12 amino acids. CDR3 sequence reads: CASSVTSGEQYF. The CDR3 coding sequence is TGTGCCAGCAGCGTGACCAGCGGCGAGCAGTACTTC. Filled out from reference TRBV13 and TRBJ2-7, the complete variable domain reads AAGVIQSPRHLIKEKRETATLKCYPIPRHDTVYWYQQGPGQDPQFLISFYEKMQSDKGSIPDRFSAQQFSDYHSELNMSSLELGDSALYFCASSVTSGEQYFGPGTRLTVT.

The sample holds one count of this clone. The chain has TRBV18 and TRBJ2-3; weak D call: TRBD2 (6 bases). The length of the CDR3 is 14 residues. Germline V gives CDR1 KGHSH, CDR2 LQKENI. V lost 8 bases and J lost 0, with 12 bases in between. This CDR3 reads CASPGEESTDTQYF. Here the CDR3 DNA reads TGTGCCAGCCCCGGGGAGGAGAGCACAGATACGCAGTATTTT. Based on the CDR3 plus reference TRBV18 and TRBJ2-3, the full variable domain is NAGVMQNPRHLVRRRGQEARLRCSPMKGHSHVYWYRQLPEEGLKFMVYLQKENIIDESGMPKERFSAEFPKEGPSILRIQQVVRGDSAAYFCASPGEESTDTQYFGPGTRLTVL.

The chain recombines TRBV9 with TRBJ2-1; 10 bases are a match to TRBD2. Germline V gene lookup returns CDR1 SGDLS and CDR2 YYNGEE. The CDR3 contains 15 residues. V lost 4 bases, J lost 6 bases, and 7 bases stayed unmatched. CDR3 DNA sequence: TGTGCCAGCAGCCAACTAGCGGGATCGGGCAATGAGCAGTTCTTC. It codes for CASSQLAGSGNEQFF.

The J gene is TRBJ2-1, the V gene TRBV7-3; TRBD2 aligns across 7 bases. The CDR3 extends over 19 amino acids. V shed 1 base, J shed 10 bases, and the junction held 22 bases outside the gene matches. CDR1 SGHTA and CDR2 FQGTGA come from the germline V gene. The CDR3 sequence: CASSLKASGSPSMLGEQFF. The CDR3 nucleotides are TGTGCCAGCAGCTTAAAGGCTAGCGGAAGCCCTTCAATGTTGGGGGAGCAGTTCTTC.

This clone was seen just once. This chain connects TRBV7-2 to TRBJ1-1; the D gene is possibly TRBD1 (5 bases). Germline V gene data show CDR1 as SGHTA and CDR2 as FQGNSA. The CDR3 is 14 amino acids. V shed 0 bases and J shed 12 bases, with 17 bases lying between them. DNA for the CDR3: TGTGCCAGCAGCTTAGCCCCCTCCAGGGTACCAACTTTCTTT. This gives the protein CASSLAPSRVPTFF.

This chain connects TRBV6-4 to TRBJ2-2, with D uncertain. V gave up 6 bases and J gave up 0 bases, with 8 bases separating them. Germline CDR1 is MRHNA and CDR2 is SNTAGT. The CDR3 consists of 14 residues. Here the CDR3 reads CASSLFANTGELFF. The CDR3 nucleotides are TGTGCCAGCAGCCTTTTTGCGAACACCGGGGAGCTGTTTTTT.

The chain recombines TRBV19 with TRBJ1-2; 9 nucleotides agree with TRBD1. The CDR3 totals 14 residues. Trimming at V came to 4 bases and at J to 6 bases, leaving 6 bases not matched to a gene. The germline V gene encodes CDR1 LNHDA and CDR2 SQIVND (reference sequence). Here the CDR3 DNA reads TGTGCCAGTAGTAGCCGGGGACAGGGAAATGGCTACACCTTC. It is translated as CASSSRGQGNGYTF.

V is TRBV6-1 and J is TRBJ1-2; TRBD1 aligns across 7 bases. J was trimmed by 11 bases and V by 4 bases; bases with no gene match: 10. In germline, CDR1 is MNHNS, CDR2 SASEGT. The CDR3 has 13 amino acids. The CDR3 coding sequence is TGTGCCAGCAGTGGCAGACAGGGTCCGAGATACACCTTC. Encoded protein: CASSGRQGPRYTF.

V gene TRBV6-5 combines with J gene TRBJ1-1; no reliable D call. Germline V gene data show CDR1 as MNHEY and CDR2 as SVGAGI. V was pared by 6 bases and J by 1 base, with 9 bases between. The CDR3 is 13 amino acids. The CDR3 is CASSYRWNTEAFF. In DNA, the CDR3 is TGTGCCAGCAGCTACCGGTGGAACACTGAAGCTTTCTTT.

The chain joins TRBV11-3 to TRBJ2-7, with a weak D call TRBD2 (5 bases). This CDR3 spans 15 amino acids. Trimming shortened V by 4 bases and J by 0 bases, and 13 bases separated the two germline ends. Germline lookup yields CDR1 SGHNT and CDR2 YENEEA. The CDR3 here is CASSSHSANSYEQYF. The CDR3 DNA is TGTGCCAGCAGCTCTCATAGCGCGAACTCCTACGAGCAGTACTTC.

The chain is built from TRBV5-6 and TRBJ2-2; perhaps TRBD2 as D (5 bases). V was pared by 2 bases and J by 3 bases, with 8 bases between. Per the germline V gene, CDR1 is SGHDT and CDR2 is YYEEEE. The CDR3 length is 14 residues. In DNA, the CDR3 is TGTGCCAGCAGCTTTGACTATGACACCGGGGAGCTGTTTTTT. Residues: CASSFDYDTGELFF.

The CDR3 here is CASSLVAGGGYNEQFF. Written as DNA, the CDR3 is TGCGCCAGCAGCTTGGTAGCGGGAGGGGGCTACAATGAGCAGTTCTTC. This sequence joins TRBV5-1 and TRBJ2-1; 11 nucleotides match TRBD2. The trim removed 0 bases at V and 3 bases at J, leaving 2 bases unmatched. The CDR3 extends over 16 amino acids. Germline V CDR1 and CDR2: SGHRS, YFSETQ.

CDR3 nucleotides: TGTGCCAGCAGCTTGGGAGGAGATAATGGCTACACCTTC. Translating it yields CASSLGGDNGYTF. The chain recombines TRBV7-2 with TRBJ1-2; D is undetermined. The V end was cut by 3 bases, the J end by 6 bases, with 11 bases between. The germline V gene encodes CDR1 SGHTA and CDR2 FQGNSA. CDR3 length: 13 residues.

J is TRBJ1-1 and V is TRBV9; D unresolved. CDR1 and CDR2 from the germline V gene are SGDLS and YYNGEE. The CDR3 is 13 residues long. V shed 2 bases and J shed 0 bases, with 5 bases lying between them. CDR3 loop: CASSVILNTEAFF. The CDR3 DNA sequence: TGTGCCAGCAGCGTCATCCTGAACACTGAAGCTTTCTTT.

The CDR3 is CATTGSEDTQYF. The CDR3 DNA is TGTGCCACCACGGGGAGTGAGGATACGCAGTATTTT. V usage is TRBV10-3 and J usage is TRBJ2-3, with D perhaps TRBD2 (5 bases). The V gene's germline CDR1 is ENHRY and CDR2 SYGVKD. The CDR3 totals 12 residues. Trimming shortened V by 10 bases and J by 6 bases, and 14 bases separated the two germline ends.

The chain carries TRBV9 and TRBJ2-5, with TRBD1 identical over 9 bases. Germline V gene lookup returns CDR1 SGDLS and CDR2 YYNGEE. The CDR3 totals 16 residues. The ends lost 0 bases at V and 7 bases at J; junction bases unmatched: 10. CDR3: CASSVEDRGALGTQYF. CDR3 in DNA: TGTGCCAGCAGCGTAGAGGACAGGGGCGCATTAGGGACCCAGTACTTC.

V gene TRBV5-1 combines with J gene TRBJ2-7; 9 bases are shared with TRBD1. CDR1 and CDR2 from the germline V gene are SGHRS and YFSETQ. The V and J ends lost 4 bases and 4 bases, in that order; junction bases with no gene match: 21. The CDR3 loop spans 19 amino acids. The CDR3 nucleotides read TGCGCCAGCAGCACTCGTACCGGGACAGGGCTCAACTCGGGATACGAGCAGTACTTC. Protein: CASSTRTGTGLNSGYEQYF.

The chain is built from TRBV7-3 and TRBJ1-1, with unresolved D. Germline CDR1 is SGHTA and CDR2 is FQGTGA. V was pared by 5 bases and J by 0 bases, with 10 bases between. The CDR3 has 14 amino acids. CDR3 bases: TGTGCCAGCAGCACCACAGATTTGAACACTGAAGCTTTCTTT. Encoded protein: CASSTTDLNTEAFF.

The rearrangement links TRBV7-9 to TRBJ2-5; no clear D gene. V was cut by 3 bases and J by 3 bases, with 8 bases left in between. The CDR3 is made up of 13 amino acids. The germline V gene encodes CDR1 SEHNR and CDR2 FQNEAQ (reference sequence). The CDR3 coding sequence is TGTGCCAGCAGCTTTTCCAATGAAGAGACCCAGTACTTC. It yields the protein CASSFSNEETQYF.

The chain employs TRBV18 and TRBJ2-7; D possibly corresponds to TRBD1 (5 bases). Germline V gene data show CDR1 as KGHSH and CDR2 as LQKENI. The CDR3 sequence is 13 residues long. V lost 2 bases and J 5 bases, leaving 10 bases between the germline ends. CDR3 sequence reads: CASSPSGINEQYF. The CDR3 region has the DNA TGTGCCAGCTCACCATCAGGGATCAACGAGCAGTACTTC.